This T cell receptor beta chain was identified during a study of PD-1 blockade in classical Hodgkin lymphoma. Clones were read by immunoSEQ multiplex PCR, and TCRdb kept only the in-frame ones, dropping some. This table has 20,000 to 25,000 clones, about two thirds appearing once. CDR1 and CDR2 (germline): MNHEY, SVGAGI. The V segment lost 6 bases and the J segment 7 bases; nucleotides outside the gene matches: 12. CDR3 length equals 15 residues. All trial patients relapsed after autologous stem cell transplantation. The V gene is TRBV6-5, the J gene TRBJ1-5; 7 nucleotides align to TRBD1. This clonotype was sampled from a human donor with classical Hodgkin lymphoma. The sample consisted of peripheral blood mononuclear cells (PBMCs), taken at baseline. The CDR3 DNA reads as TGTGCCAGCAGGCAGGGGGGGGTGGAGGGGCAGCCCCAGCATTTT. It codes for CASRQGGVEGQPQHF.